The 6 T cell receptor beta chains reported below all come from one sample, sequenced in a study of blood T cell repertoires in COVID-19. Clones were sequenced by immunoSEQ multiplex PCR, and TCRdb holds only the in-frame ones, with some missing. The table records almost 65,000 clones, 88% of them present only once. Sequencing was performed on PBMCs or T cells enriched from blood (not recorded which). Receptors were obtained from a woman aged 40 to 49 who had recovered from COVID-19.

The gene calls are TRBV6-5 and TRBJ2-7, with D perhaps matching TRBD2 (6 bases). The ends were cut back, 5 bases at V and 5 bases at J, with 16 bases in the middle. CDR3 length: 14 residues. CDR1 is MNHEY and CDR2 is SVGAGI in the germline V gene. CDR3 protein: CASSLGRRGNEQYF. DNA of the CDR3: TGTGCCAGCAGTCTGGGACGGCGGGGTAACGAGCAGTACTTC.

CDR3 nucleotide sequence: TGTGCCAGCTCACCAAAGACAGGGATGGAGACCCAGTACTTC. This codes for CASSPKTGMETQYF. V and J are TRBV18 and TRBJ2-5; 7 bases are shared with TRBD1. Per the germline V gene, CDR1 is KGHSH and CDR2 is LQKENI. The CDR3 extends over 14 amino acids. The trim removed 2 bases at V and 5 bases at J, leaving 5 bases unmatched.

This chain links TRBV25-1 with TRBJ2-5; D may be TRBD2 (7 bases). This CDR3 spans 15 amino acids. The germline gives CDR1 MGHDK, CDR2 SYGVNS. V lost 2 bases, J lost 5 bases, and 15 bases lay in between. In nucleotides, the CDR3 is TGTGCCAGCAGTGAAAAGAGGGGGGGGCGGGAGACCCAGTACTTC. Its translation: CASSEKRGGRETQYF.

CDR3 DNA sequence: TGTGCCATCAGTGAGACAGGGGTGAGCAATGAGCAGTTCTTC. The encoded protein is CAISETGVSNEQFF. This chain joins TRBV10-3 and TRBJ2-1; 7 nucleotides line up with TRBD1. V lost 2 bases to trimming and J lost 6 bases; unmatched junction nucleotides: 4. The CDR3 runs to 14 residues. Germline V gene sequence: CDR1 ENHRY, CDR2 SYGVKD.

This sequence joins TRBV2 and TRBJ2-7; D may be TRBD2 (5 bases). CDR1 is SNHLY and CDR2 is FYNNEI in the germline V gene. The CDR3 contains 14 residues. V dropped 8 bases and J dropped 3 bases, with 17 bases sitting between them. DNA of the CDR3: TGTGCCAGCGCACGATTGGCGGGCGACTACGAGCAGTACTTC. Translating gives CASARLAGDYEQYF.

The chain joins TRBV27 to TRBJ1-5; D might be TRBD1 (6 bases). The CDR3 spans 19 residues. V shed 1 base and J shed 0 bases, with 19 bases lying between them. Germline assignment: CDR1 MNHEY and CDR2 SMNVEV (reference sequence). The CDR3 DNA reads TGTGCCAGCAGTTTATACGCCCCCGGACAGAAATATAGCAATCAGCCCCAGCATTTT. Translating it yields CASSLYAPGQKYSNQPQHF.